This is a list of T cell receptor beta chains from one sample in a study of shared clonotypes between healthy human individuals. This table comes from immunoSEQ multiplex PCR, and its TCRdb copy is limited to in-frame clones, with some not included. This table holds around 980,000 clones, around 78% found once. Sequenced sample: memory CD4+ T cells from PBMCs. These receptors came from a man between 18 and 35 years old in good health. Some clones in this sample may be carry-over from other donors' samples. The conserved cysteine and the conserved F or W are not part of the CDR3 here. Fields, in order: V gene, CDR3 protein.

>TRBV6-1
ASSESSPQY
>TRBV2
ASTNPGREQF
>TRBV7-9
ASSVGTGSTDTQY
>TRBV28
ASSRPGQSTQY
>TRBV6-5
ASSYNRAAQPQH
>TRBV5-1
ASSLTSTDTQY
>TRBV18
ASSPQQQGTGELF
>TRBV19
ASSRRLAGYEQY
>TRBV5-6
ASSLAERNEKLF
>TRBV18
ASSPLGGGLGANVLT
>TRBV19
ASSSPGQGVSGANVLT
>TRBV6-4
ASSDSTGKQY
>TRBV18
ASSLGLAGANEQF
>TRBV7-3
ASSLGTGELF
>TRBV30
AWNRGGTYEQY
>TRBV7-9
ASSLGSGALGYT
>TRBV9
ASSAGGIGIPNQQY
>TRBV7-3
ASSFPDNEQF